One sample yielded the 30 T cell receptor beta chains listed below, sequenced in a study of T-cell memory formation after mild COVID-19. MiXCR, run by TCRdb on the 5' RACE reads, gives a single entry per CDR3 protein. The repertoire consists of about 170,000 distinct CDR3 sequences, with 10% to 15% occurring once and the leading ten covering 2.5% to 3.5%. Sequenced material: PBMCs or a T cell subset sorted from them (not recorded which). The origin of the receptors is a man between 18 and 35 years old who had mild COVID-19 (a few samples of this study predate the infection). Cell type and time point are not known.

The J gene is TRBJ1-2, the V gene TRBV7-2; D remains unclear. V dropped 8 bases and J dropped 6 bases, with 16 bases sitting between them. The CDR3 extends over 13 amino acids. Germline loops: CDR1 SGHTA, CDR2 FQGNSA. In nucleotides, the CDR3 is TGTGCCAGCTGCCGGACCCCGCAGGATGGCTACACCTTC. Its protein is CASCRTPQDGYTF.

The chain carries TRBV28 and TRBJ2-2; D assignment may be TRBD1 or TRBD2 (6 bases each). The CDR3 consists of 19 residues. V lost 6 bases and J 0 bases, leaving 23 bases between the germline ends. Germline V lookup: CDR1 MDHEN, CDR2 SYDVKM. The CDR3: CASSRWGAATASNTGELFF. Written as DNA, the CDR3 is TGTGCCAGCAGCCGATGGGGGGCAGCCACGGCCTCGAACACCGGGGAGCTGTTTTTT.

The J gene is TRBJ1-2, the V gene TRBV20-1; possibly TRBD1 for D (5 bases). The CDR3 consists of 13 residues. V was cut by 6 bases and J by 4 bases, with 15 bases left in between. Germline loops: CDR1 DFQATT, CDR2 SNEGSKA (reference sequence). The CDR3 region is CSAPQGGGYGYTF. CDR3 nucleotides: TGCAGTGCGCCCCAGGGAGGTGGCTATGGCTACACCTTC.

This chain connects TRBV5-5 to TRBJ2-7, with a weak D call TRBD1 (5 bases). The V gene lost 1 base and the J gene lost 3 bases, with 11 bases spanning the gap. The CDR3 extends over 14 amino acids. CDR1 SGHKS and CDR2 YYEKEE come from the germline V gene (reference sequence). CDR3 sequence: CASSLRTPLYEQYV. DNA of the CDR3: TGTGCCAGCAGCTTGAGGACACCTCTCTACGAGCAGTACGTC.

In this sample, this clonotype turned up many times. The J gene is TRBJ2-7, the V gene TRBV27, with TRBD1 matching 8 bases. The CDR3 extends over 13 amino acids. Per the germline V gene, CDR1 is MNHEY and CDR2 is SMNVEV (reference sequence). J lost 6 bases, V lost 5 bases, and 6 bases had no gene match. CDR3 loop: CASSLTGGSEQYV. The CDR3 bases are TGTGCCAGCAGTCTCACAGGGGGTAGCGAGCAGTACGTC.

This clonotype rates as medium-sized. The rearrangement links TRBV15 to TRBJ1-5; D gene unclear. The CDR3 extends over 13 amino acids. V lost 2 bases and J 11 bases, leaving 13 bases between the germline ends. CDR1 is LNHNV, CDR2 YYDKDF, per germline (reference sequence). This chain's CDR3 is CATSRNVRQAQHF. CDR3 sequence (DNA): TGTGCCACCAGCAGAAACGTAAGGCAGGCCCAGCATTTT.

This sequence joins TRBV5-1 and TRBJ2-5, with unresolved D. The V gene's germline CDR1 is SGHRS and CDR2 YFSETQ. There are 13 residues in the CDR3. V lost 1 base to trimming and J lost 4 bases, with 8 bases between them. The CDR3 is CASSLQGSETQYF. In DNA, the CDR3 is TGCGCCAGCAGCTTGCAAGGATCAGAGACCCAGTACTTC.

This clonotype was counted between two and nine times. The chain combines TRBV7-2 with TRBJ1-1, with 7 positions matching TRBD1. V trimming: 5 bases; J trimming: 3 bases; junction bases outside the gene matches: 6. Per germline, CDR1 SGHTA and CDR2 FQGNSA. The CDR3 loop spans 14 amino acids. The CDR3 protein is CASSEQGSYTEAFF. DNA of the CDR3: TGTGCCAGCAGCGAACAGGGGTCTTACACTGAAGCTTTCTTT.

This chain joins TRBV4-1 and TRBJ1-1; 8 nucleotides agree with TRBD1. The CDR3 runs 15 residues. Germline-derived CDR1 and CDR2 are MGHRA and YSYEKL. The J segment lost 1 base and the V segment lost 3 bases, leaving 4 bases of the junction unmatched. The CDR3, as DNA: TGCGCCAGCAGCCAGTGGGGACAGGCGAACACTGAAGCTTTCTTT. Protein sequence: CASSQWGQANTEAFF.

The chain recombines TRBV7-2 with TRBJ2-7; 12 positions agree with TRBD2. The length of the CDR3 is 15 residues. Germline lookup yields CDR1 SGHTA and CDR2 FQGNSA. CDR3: CAGSLGLAGPYEQYV. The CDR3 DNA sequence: TGTGCCGGCAGCTTGGGACTAGCGGGCCCCTACGAGCAGTACGTC.

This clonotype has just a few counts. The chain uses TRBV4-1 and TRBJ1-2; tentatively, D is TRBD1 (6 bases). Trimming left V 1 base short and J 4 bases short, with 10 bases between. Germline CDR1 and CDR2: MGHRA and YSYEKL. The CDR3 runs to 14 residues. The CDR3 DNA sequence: TGCGCCAGCAGCCAAGCGGGCAGGGGCTATGGCTACACCTTC. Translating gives CASSQAGRGYGYTF.

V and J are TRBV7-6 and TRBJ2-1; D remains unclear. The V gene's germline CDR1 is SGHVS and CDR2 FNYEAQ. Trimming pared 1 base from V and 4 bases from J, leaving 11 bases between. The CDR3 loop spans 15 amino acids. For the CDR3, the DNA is TGTGCCAGCAGCTTAGGCCAGGAGCTTTACAATGAGCAGTTCTTC. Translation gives CASSLGQELYNEQFF.

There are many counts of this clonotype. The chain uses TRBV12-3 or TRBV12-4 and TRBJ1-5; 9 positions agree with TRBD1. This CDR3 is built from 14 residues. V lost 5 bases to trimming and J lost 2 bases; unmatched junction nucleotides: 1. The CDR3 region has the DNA TGTGCCAGCAGTCGGACAGGGGGCAATCAGCCCCAGCATTTT. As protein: CASSRTGGNQPQHF.

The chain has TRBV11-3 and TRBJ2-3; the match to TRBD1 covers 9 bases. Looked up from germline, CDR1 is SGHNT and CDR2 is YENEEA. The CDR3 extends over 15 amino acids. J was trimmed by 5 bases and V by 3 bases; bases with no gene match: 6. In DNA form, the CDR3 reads TGTGCCAGCAGCTTCTCCGGGGGACAGGGAGATACGCAGTATTTT. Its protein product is CASSFSGGQGDTQYF.

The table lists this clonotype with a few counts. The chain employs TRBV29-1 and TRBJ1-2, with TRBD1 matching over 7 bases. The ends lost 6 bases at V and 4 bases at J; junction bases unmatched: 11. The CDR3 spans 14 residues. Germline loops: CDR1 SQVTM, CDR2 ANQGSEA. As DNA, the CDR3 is TGCAGCGTCGAGGGACAGAGCGCGAGCTATGGCTACACCTTC. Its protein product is CSVEGQSASYGYTF.

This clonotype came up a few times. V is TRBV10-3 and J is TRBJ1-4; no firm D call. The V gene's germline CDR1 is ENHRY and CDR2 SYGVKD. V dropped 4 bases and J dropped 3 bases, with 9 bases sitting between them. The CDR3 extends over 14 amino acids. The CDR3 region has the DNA TGTGCCATCAGTGGTCACAAGGCTAATGAAAAACTGTTTTTT. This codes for CAISGHKANEKLFF.

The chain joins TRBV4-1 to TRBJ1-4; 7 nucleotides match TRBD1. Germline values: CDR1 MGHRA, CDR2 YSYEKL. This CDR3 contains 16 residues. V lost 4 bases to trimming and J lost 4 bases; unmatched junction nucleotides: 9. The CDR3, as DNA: TGCGCCAGCAGCCCAACCGGGACAGTAGTTAATGAAAAACTGTTTTTT. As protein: CASSPTGTVVNEKLFF.

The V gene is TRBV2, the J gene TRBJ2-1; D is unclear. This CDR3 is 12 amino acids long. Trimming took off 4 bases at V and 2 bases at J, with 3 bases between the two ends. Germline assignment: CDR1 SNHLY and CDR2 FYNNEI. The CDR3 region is CASSATYNEQFF. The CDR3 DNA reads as TGTGCCAGCAGTGCCACCTACAATGAGCAGTTCTTC.

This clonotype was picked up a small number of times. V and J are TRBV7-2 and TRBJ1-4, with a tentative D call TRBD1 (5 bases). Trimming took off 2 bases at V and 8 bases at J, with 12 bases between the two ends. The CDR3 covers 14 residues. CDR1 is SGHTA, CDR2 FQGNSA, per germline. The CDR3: CASSLTGGGEKLFF. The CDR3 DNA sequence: TGTGCCAGCAGCTTAACCGGGGGAGGAGAAAAACTGTTTTTT.

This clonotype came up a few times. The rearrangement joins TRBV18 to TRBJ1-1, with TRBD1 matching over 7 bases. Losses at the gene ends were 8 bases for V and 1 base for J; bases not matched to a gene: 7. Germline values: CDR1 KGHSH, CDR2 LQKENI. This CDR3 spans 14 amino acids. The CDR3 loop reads CASTQTGTNTEAFF. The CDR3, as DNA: TGTGCCAGCACGCAGACAGGGACGAACACTGAAGCTTTCTTT.

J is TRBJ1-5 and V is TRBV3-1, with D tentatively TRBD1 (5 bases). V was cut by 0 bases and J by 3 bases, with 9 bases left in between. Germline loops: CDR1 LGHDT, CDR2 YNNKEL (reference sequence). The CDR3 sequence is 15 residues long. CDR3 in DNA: TGTGCCAGCAGCCAAGATTGGGGGAACAATCAGCCCCAGCATTTT. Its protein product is CASSQDWGNNQPQHF.

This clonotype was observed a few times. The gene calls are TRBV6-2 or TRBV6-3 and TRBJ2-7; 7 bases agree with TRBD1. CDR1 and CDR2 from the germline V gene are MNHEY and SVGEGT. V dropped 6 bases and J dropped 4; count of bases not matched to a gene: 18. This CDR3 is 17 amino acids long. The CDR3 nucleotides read TGTGCCAGCAGCTCCTTTAGACAGGGCGAAGGAGGTTACGAGCAGTACGTC. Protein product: CASSSFRQGEGGYEQYV.

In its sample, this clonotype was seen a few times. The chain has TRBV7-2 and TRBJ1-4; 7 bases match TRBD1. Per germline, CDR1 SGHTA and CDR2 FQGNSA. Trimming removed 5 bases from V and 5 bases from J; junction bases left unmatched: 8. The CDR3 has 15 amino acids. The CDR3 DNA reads TGTGCCAGCAGCCTCGGACAGGCGCCGAATGAAAAACTGTTTTTT. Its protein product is CASSLGQAPNEKLFF.

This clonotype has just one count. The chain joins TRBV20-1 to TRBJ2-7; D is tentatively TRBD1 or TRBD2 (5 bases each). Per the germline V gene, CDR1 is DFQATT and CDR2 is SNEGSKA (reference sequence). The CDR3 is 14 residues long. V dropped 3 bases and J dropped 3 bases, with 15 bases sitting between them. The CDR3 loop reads CSASRDMGDYEQYF. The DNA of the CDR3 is TGCAGTGCTAGTCGCGACATGGGGGACTACGAGCAGTACTTC.

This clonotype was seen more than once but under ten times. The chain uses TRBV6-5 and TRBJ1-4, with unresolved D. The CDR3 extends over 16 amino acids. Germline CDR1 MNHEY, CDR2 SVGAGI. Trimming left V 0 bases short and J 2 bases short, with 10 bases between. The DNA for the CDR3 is TGTGCCAGCAGTTACTCGAGAGAGGGCACTAATGAAAAACTGTTTTTT. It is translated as CASSYSREGTNEKLFF.

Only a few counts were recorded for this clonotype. The CDR3 region has the DNA TGTGCCAGCAGCTTAGCGCAACGGGGAACGGGTTCACCCCTCCACTTT. It is translated as CASSLAQRGTGSPLHF. The chain links TRBV7-2 to TRBJ1-6; D unresolved. Looked up from germline, CDR1 is SGHTA and CDR2 is FQGNSA. The V end lost 0 bases, the J end lost 9 bases, and 15 bases lay between the germline ends. The CDR3 length is 16 residues.

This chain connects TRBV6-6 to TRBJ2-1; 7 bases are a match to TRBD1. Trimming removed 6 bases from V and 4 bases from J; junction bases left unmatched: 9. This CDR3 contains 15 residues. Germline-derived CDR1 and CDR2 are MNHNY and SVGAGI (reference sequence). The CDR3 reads CASRETGVSYNEQFF. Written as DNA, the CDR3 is TGTGCCAGCAGGGAAACAGGGGTCTCTTACAATGAGCAGTTCTTC.

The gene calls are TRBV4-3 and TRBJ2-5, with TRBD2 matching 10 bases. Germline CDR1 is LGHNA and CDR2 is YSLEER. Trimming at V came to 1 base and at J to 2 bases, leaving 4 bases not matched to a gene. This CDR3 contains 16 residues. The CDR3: CASSQVPSGGQETQYF. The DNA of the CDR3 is TGCGCCAGCAGCCAAGTCCCTAGCGGGGGACAAGAGACCCAGTACTTC.

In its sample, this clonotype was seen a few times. The CDR3 nucleotides read TGTGCCAGCAGCCACGGGACTAGCGGGGGCCCCTACAATGAGCAGTTCTTC. Its translation: CASSHGTSGGPYNEQFF. The chain links TRBV12-3 or TRBV12-4 to TRBJ2-1; 14 nucleotides line up with TRBD2. The CDR3 has 17 residues. Losses at the gene ends were 6 bases for V and 2 bases for J; bases not matched to a gene: 6.

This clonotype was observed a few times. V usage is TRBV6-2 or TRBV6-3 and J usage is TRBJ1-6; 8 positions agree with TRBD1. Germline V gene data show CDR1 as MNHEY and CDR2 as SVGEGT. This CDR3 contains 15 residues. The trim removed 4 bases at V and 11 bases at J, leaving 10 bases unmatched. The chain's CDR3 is CASSLRAGQGPPLHF. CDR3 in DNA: TGTGCCAGCAGTTTGAGGGCCGGACAGGGCCCACCCCTCCACTTT.